The rows below give T cell receptor beta chains drawn from one sample of a study of shared clonotypes between healthy human individuals. Using immunoSEQ multiplex PCR, the repertoire was profiled, and TCRdb retains in-frame clones only, with some absent. The sample gives around 990,000 clones, 60% to 80% of which show up once; 0.7% to 0.95% is in the top ten. The sample was memory CD4+ T cells from PBMCs. These receptors came from a man younger than 35 in good health. Some clones in this sample may be carry-over from other donors' samples. Each CDR3 is given with its conserved first and last residue. A D gene is named only where the DNA matches it firmly. A clone size is listed for some rows: how often the clone was seen (once, few, many), or a class if it is expanded.

V	J	size	D	CDR3	DNA
TRBV7-2	TRBJ1-6	-	-	CASSLVFGGQSSPLHF	TGTGCCAGCAGCTTAGTATTCGGGGGGCAGAGTTCACCCCTCCACTTT
TRBV27	TRBJ2-7	-	TRBD2	CASSGRSSYEQYF	TGTGCCAGTTCCGGGAGGAGCTCCTACGAGCAGTACTTC
TRBV6-6	TRBJ1-2	many	-	CASSPGTTNYGYTF	TGTGCCAGCAGTCCCGGGACAACTAACTATGGCTACACCTTC
TRBV5-1	TRBJ2-1	-	TRBD2	CASSLAASGRLYNEQFF	TGCGCCAGCAGCTTGGCTGCTAGCGGGAGGCTTTACAATGAGCAGTTCTTC
TRBV10-3	TRBJ2-1	-	-	CAIKKRKEGNEQFF	TGTGCCATCAAGAAGCGGAAAGAGGGCAATGAGCAGTTCTTC
TRBV5-4	TRBJ2-5	-	TRBD1	CASSSQGGETQYF	TGTGCCAGCAGCTCACAGGGGGGAGAGACCCAGTACTTC
TRBV18	TRBJ2-7	-	-	CASSPRQGGHEQYF	TGTGCCAGCTCACCACGGCAGGGTGGCCACGAGCAGTACTTC
TRBV28	TRBJ2-1	-	TRBD1	CASSFRDRGHNEQFF	TGTGCCAGCAGTTTTAGGGACAGGGGGCACAATGAGCAGTTCTTC
TRBV5-1	TRBJ1-5	-	-	CASSLSTGNQPQHF	TGCGCCAGCAGCTTGTCAACGGGCAATCAGCCCCAGCATTTT
TRBV11-3	TRBJ2-7	-	-	CASSLAGGGTYEQYF	TGTGCCAGCAGCTTAGCCGGGGGCGGAACATACGAGCAGTACTTC
TRBV7-6	TRBJ1-2	-	-	CASSPTAEWQYGYTF	TGTGCCAGCAGCCCCACAGCAGAGTGGCAATATGGCTACACCTTC
TRBV6-1	TRBJ1-5	few	-	CASSEGGRQPQHF	TGTGCCAGCAGTGAAGGTGGGCGACAGCCCCAGCATTTT
TRBV15	TRBJ2-3	-	-	CATSNIQLLSADTQYF	TGTGCCACCAGCAATATCCAGCTTCTTTCTGCAGATACGCAGTATTTT
TRBV6-5	TRBJ2-3	-	TRBD2	CASSYVRSLTSPQYF	TGTGCCAGCAGTTACGTTCGATCCCTGACTAGCCCGCAGTATTTT
TRBV18	TRBJ2-7	-	-	CASSLTRFGQNSYEQYF	TGTGCCAGCTCACTCACAAGGTTTGGACAGAACTCCTACGAGCAGTACTTC
TRBV5-1	TRBJ2-5	-	TRBD1	CASSAGTGTAQETQYF	TGCGCCAGCAGCGCCGGGACAGGGACGGCTCAAGAGACCCAGTACTTC
TRBV19	TRBJ2-4	-	-	CASTNTGRVTKNIQYF	TGTGCCAGTACTAATACAGGGCGGGTGACCAAAAACATTCAGTACTTC
TRBV28	TRBJ2-7	-	TRBD2	CATSSGLAYEQYF	TGTGCCACTTCATCGGGACTAGCCTACGAGCAGTACTTC
TRBV5-6	TRBJ2-7	-	-	CASSLVGRASNEQYF	TGTGCCAGCAGCTTGGTAGGCAGGGCCTCTAACGAGCAGTACTTC
TRBV2	TRBJ1-2	few	-	CASSHNPGDGYTF	TGTGCCAGCAGCCACAACCCAGGGGATGGCTACACCTTC
TRBV5-1	TRBJ2-7	-	-	CASSLENNEQYF	TGCGCCAGCAGCTTGGAGAACAACGAGCAGTACTTC
TRBV6-5	TRBJ1-1	medium-sized	-	CASSYSFEHGRTFF	TGTGCCAGCAGTTACTCTTTCGAACACGGCCGAACTTTCTTT
TRBV10-1	TRBJ1-1	-	-	CASSESPGLNTEAFF	TGCGCCAGCAGTGAGTCGCCAGGCCTGAACACTGAAGCTTTCTTT
TRBV4-2	TRBJ2-2	once	-	CASSPDRYRDGELFF	TGTGCCAGCAGCCCAGATCGCTACAGGGACGGGGAGCTGTTTTTT
TRBV29-1	TRBJ2-3	-	-	CSVDYRGSLDTQYF	TGCAGCGTTGATTACCGTGGGAGCTTAGATACGCAGTATTTT
TRBV18	TRBJ1-1	-	TRBD1	CASSPGQGIAEAFF	TGTGCCAGCTCTCCGGGACAGGGGATCGCTGAAGCTTTCTTT
TRBV7-3	TRBJ2-3	-	TRBD2	CASSRTSATDTQYF	TGTGCCAGCAGCAGGACTAGCGCCACAGATACGCAGTATTTT
TRBV28	TRBJ1-2	-	TRBD1	CASSLYQDRVGYTF	TGTGCCAGCAGTTTATACCAAGACAGGGTTGGCTACACCTTC
TRBV27	TRBJ1-2	-	-	CASSSVQRVNYGYTF	TGTGCCAGCAGTTCTGTACAGCGGGTTAACTATGGCTACACCTTC
TRBV7-3	TRBJ2-2	-	TRBD2	CASSLMPSGTGGELFF	TGTGCCAGCAGCTTAATGCCTAGCGGGACGGGCGGGGAGCTGTTTTTT